Shown below are 17 T cell receptor beta chains from a single sample sequenced in a study of T cell responses to AZD1222 COVID-19 vaccine. TCRdb's table, derived via immunoSEQ multiplex PCR, lists solely in-frame clones and lacks some. The sample lists about 110,000 clones; about 80% were seen once. The source was peripheral blood, collected on day 0 of AZD1222 vaccination. Receptors were obtained from an adult in good health.

The rearrangement uses TRBV19 and TRBJ2-2; no definite D call. The germline gives CDR1 LNHDA, CDR2 SQIVND (reference sequence). V was trimmed by 7 bases and J by 4 bases, leaving 19 bases between them. The length of the CDR3 is 16 residues. The CDR3 sequence is CASTPFGVGITGELFF. Here the CDR3 DNA reads TGTGCCAGTACTCCATTTGGGGTAGGGATCACCGGGGAGCTGTTTTTT.

V is TRBV11-1 and J is TRBJ1-5, with D possibly being TRBD1 (6 bases). Trimming left V 5 bases short and J 2 bases short, with 10 bases between. Per the germline V gene, CDR1 is SGHAT and CDR2 is FQDESV (reference sequence). The CDR3 contains 14 residues. CDR3 protein: CASSPGHGNQPQHF. CDR3 bases: TGTGCCAGCAGCCCGGGACACGGCAATCAGCCCCAGCATTTT.

The chain carries TRBV5-1 and TRBJ2-7; no firm D call. The V end was cut by 0 bases, the J end by 0 bases, with 7 bases between. Germline V CDR1 and CDR2: SGHRS, YFSETQ. This CDR3 region has 14 residues. As DNA, the CDR3 is TGCGCCAGCAGCTTGGGGACCGACTCCTACGAGCAGTACTTC. It is translated as CASSLGTDSYEQYF.

The rearrangement uses TRBV19 and TRBJ2-5, with TRBD1 as a possible D gene (6 bases). In germline, CDR1 is LNHDA, CDR2 SQIVND (reference sequence). The CDR3 has 14 residues. Trimming cost V 5 bases and J 5 bases, with 15 bases left between them. The CDR3 nucleotides are TGTGCCAGTAGTCCAGGACAGACCTGGGAGACCCAGTACTTC. Its protein is CASSPGQTWETQYF.

The gene calls are TRBV10-3 and TRBJ2-7, with TRBD2 identical over 8 bases. The CDR3 extends over 15 amino acids. V was pared by 2 bases and J by 3 bases, with 6 bases of the junction left unmatched. Germline CDR1 is ENHRY and CDR2 is SYGVKD. The CDR3 sequence: CAISEGSGSLYEQYF. The CDR3 DNA is TGTGCCATCAGTGAGGGGAGCGGGAGTCTCTACGAGCAGTACTTC.

The chain recombines TRBV14 with TRBJ2-1, with D possibly matching TRBD2 (6 bases). Germline lookup yields CDR1 SGHDN and CDR2 FVKESK. The CDR3 length is 17 residues. The V end was cut by 0 bases, the J end by 9 bases, with 21 bases between. In DNA, the CDR3 is TGTGCCAGCAGCCAAGAAGTGTCGCCAGGGTATAGCGGTGAGCAGTTCTTC. Protein sequence: CASSQEVSPGYSGEQFF.

The chain couples TRBV3-1 (or the pseudogene TRBV3-2) to TRBJ1-5; TRBD1 matches at 12 bases. Trimming at V came to 2 bases and at J to 5 bases, leaving 7 bases not matched to a gene. The CDR3 sequence is 17 residues long. CDR1 and CDR2 (germline): LGHDT, YNNKEL (reference sequence). CDR3 DNA: TGTGCCAGCAGCCAATCGGGACAGGGGGCTTGGGATCAGCCCCAGCATTTT. Its protein is CASSQSGQGAWDQPQHF.

CDR3 residues: CASSLTGWEETYEQYF. The CDR3 bases are TGTGCCAGCAGCCTTACTGGGTGGGAAGAAACCTACGAGCAGTACTTC. This chain joins TRBV28 and TRBJ2-7; no reliable D call. The germline V and J ends were trimmed by 6 bases and 2 bases, with 20 bases remaining between them. The germline CDR1 and CDR2 sequences are MDHEN and SYDVKM. The CDR3 length is 16 residues.

V usage is TRBV5-1 and J usage is TRBJ2-3; 7 nucleotides align to TRBD1. The CDR3 covers 14 residues. V lost 4 bases to trimming and J lost 5 bases; unmatched junction nucleotides: 7. Germline assignment: CDR1 SGHRS and CDR2 YFSETQ. The CDR3 sequence is CASSMGQSIDTQYF. The CDR3 bases are TGCGCCAGCAGCATGGGACAGTCGATAGATACGCAGTATTTT.

V gene TRBV7-6 combines with J gene TRBJ2-3; TRBD2 matches 12 bases. V gave up 3 bases and J gave up 2 bases; unmatched junction bases: 3. The CDR3 extends over 16 amino acids. Germline assignment: CDR1 SGHVS and CDR2 FNYEAQ. CDR3 in DNA: TGTGCCAGCAGCTTCCTAGCGGGAGGGAACACAGATACGCAGTATTTT. This encodes CASSFLAGGNTDTQYF.

The rearrangement uses TRBV5-8 and TRBJ1-4, with D possibly matching TRBD1 (6 bases). Germline V lookup: CDR1 SGHTS, CDR2 YDEGEE. This CDR3 region has 15 residues. V lost 3 bases to trimming and J lost 0 bases, with 9 bases between them. This chain's CDR3 is CASSSRQATNEKLFF. The CDR3, as DNA: TGTGCCAGCAGCTCACGACAGGCAACTAATGAAAAACTGTTTTTT.

This chain uses TRBV7-3 with TRBJ2-7; 11 nucleotides align to TRBD2. J gave up 0 bases and V 5 bases, and 6 bases lay outside the gene matches. This CDR3 contains 16 residues. Germline loops: CDR1 SGHTA, CDR2 FQGTGA. CDR3 sequence: CASSPSGLAASYEQYF. The DNA for the CDR3 is TGTGCCAGCAGCCCGTCGGGACTAGCGGCCTCCTACGAGCAGTACTTC.

This sequence joins TRBV11-3 and TRBJ2-2; the D is unclear. The CDR3 loop spans 13 amino acids. Deletions cut 5 bases from V and 8 bases from J, with 12 bases between. Looked up from germline, CDR1 is SGHNT and CDR2 is YENEEA. The CDR3 is CASSPSWGGELFF. The CDR3 DNA sequence: TGTGCCAGCAGCCCCAGTTGGGGAGGGGAGCTGTTTTTT. Supplemented by reference TRBV11-3 and TRBJ2-2, the full variable domain reads EAGVVQSPRYKIIEKKQPVAFWCNPISGHNTLYWYLQNLGQGPELLIRYENEEAVDDSQLPKDRFSAERLKGVDSTLKIQPAELGDSAVYLCASSPSWGGELFFGEGSRLTVL.

The chain has TRBV6-5 and TRBJ2-5; 7 nucleotides agree with TRBD2. V dropped 5 bases and J dropped 4; count of bases not matched to a gene: 7. The CDR3 spans 14 residues. CDR1 and CDR2 (germline): MNHEY, SVGAGI. This CDR3 is CASSIGTIRETQYF. The CDR3 coding sequence is TGTGCCAGCAGTATCGGGACTATAAGAGAGACCCAGTACTTC.

This chain joins TRBV5-6 and TRBJ2-3; 7 bases match TRBD1. Germline V gene data show CDR1 as SGHDT and CDR2 as YYEEEE. Trimming at V came to 0 bases and at J to 2 bases, leaving 3 bases not matched to a gene. CDR3 length equals 15 residues. This CDR3 reads CASSLDRGLTDTQYF. The DNA for the CDR3 is TGTGCCAGCAGCTTGGACAGGGGCCTCACAGATACGCAGTATTTT.

A single count supports this clone. The chain employs TRBV11-1 and TRBJ2-1; TRBD2 matches at 8 bases. J lost 3 bases, V lost 1 base, and 2 bases had no gene match. The CDR3 runs 15 residues. Per germline, CDR1 SGHAT and CDR2 FQDESV (reference sequence). This CDR3 is CASSLGTSNYNEQFF. The CDR3 DNA sequence: TGTGCCAGCAGCTTAGGGACTAGCAACTACAATGAGCAGTTCTTC.

A single count supports this clone. The V call is TRBV7-9, the J call TRBJ2-1; 7 bases match TRBD1. The CDR3 has 13 residues. The V and J ends lost 3 bases and 7 bases, in that order; junction bases with no gene match: 3. CDR1 and CDR2 from the germline V gene are SEHNR and FQNEAQ (reference sequence). CDR3 sequence reads: CASSLNRGNEQFF. The CDR3 DNA is TGTGCCAGCAGCTTGAACAGGGGTAATGAGCAGTTCTTC.